This TCR beta chain is drawn from a study of tumor-infiltrating lymphocytes in primary liver carcinoma. Study-wide findings and caveats: Whereas tumor region pairs overlapped more, tumor-adjacent and tumor-blood pairs overlapped less. Tumor top-250-clone fractions significantly exceeded those of blood (p = 0.039).

The input was 450 to 500 ng total RNA; TCR beta cDNA was made from it with a constant-region primer. Libraries for TCR beta were built through three nested multiplex PCR rounds, which together made up a slightly modified ARM-PCR procedure. The study ran its first two PCR rounds for approximately 10 cycles each, using TRBV1-TRBV30 forward primers and a C-beta reverse primer. TCRdb processed the multiplex PCR reads anew with MiXCR; each CDR3 protein has one entry. In the table there are 90,000 to 100,000 distinct CDR3 sequences, over 55% of which are singletons. Taking 20-30 mg of unsorted bulk tissue, the authors co-extracted RNA and DNA. The patients presented with primary liver carcinoma, which was managed through surgical resection. Tumor samples each held over 75% viable tumor cells. The CDR3 length is 17 residues. CDR1 and CDR2 (germline): SGHNT, YENEEA. About this clonotype itself: Its antigen is not known. At one boundary the junction diverges from the germline segment, which might be a read error.

This clonotype was sampled from an older woman with primary liver carcinoma and hepatitis B virus infection. The sample taken for sequencing was liver tumor tissue from sampling region 5. Subset in this sample: tumor region T5, tumor centre. The chain uses TRBV11-3 and TRBJ2-6, with D possibly matching TRBD2 (6 bases). The CDR3, as DNA: TGTACCAGCAGCTTAGGTTGGGGACTCACTGGGTCCAACGTCCTGACTTTC. As protein: CTSSLGWGLTGSNVLTF.